What follows are 15 T cell receptor delta chains derived from one specimen sequenced in a study of γδ T cells in repeated Plasmodium falciparum infection. Bulk repertoires came from Vgamma9/Vdelta2+ or Vdelta2-negative gammadelta T cells flow-sorted from PBMC. TCRdb ran CATT on the multiplex PCR reads. The sample includes about 48,000 delta-chain clones, 1.6% seen only once; the top ten take about 9.1%. Sequenced: gamma-delta T cells from blood. Source of these receptors: a pool of human donors (malaria-infected and uninfected, not separated).

There are many counts of this clone. V is TRDV1 and J is TRDJ1; TRDD3 matches 8 bases. V dropped 4 bases and J dropped 3; count of bases not matched to a gene: 16. This CDR3 is 18 amino acids long. Per germline, CDR1 TSWWSYY and CDR2 QGS. In DNA form, the CDR3 reads TGTGCTCTTGGGGCAAACCCTACTCTGGGGGAGACGGCCGATAAACTCATCTTT. Encoded protein: CALGANPTLGETADKLIF.

This clone has ten or more counts. The protein recorded in TCRdb matches a much larger clone and deviates from this DNA's translation at residue 10, suggesting a read error; the protein here is obtained by translating the DNA. The chain links TRDV2 to TRDJ2; tentative D call: TRDD3 (6 bases). The CDR3 is 14 amino acids. CDR1 GEAIGNYY and CDR2 EKD come from the germline V gene. The CDR3 DNA sequence: TGTGCCTGTGACACCATTACTGGGACAGAACAACTCTTCTTT. This sequence encodes CACDTITGTEQLFF.

This clone showed up many times. This sample includes further DNA sequences coding for the same CDR3. J is TRDJ1 and V is TRDV1, with TRDD3 matching over 10 bases. CDR3 length equals 24 residues. The germline gives CDR1 TSWWSYY, CDR2 QGS. V was clipped by 3 bases and J by 0 bases; unmatched bases: 28. This CDR3 is CALGDPHAFPPTGGSGQYTDKLIF. For the CDR3, the DNA is TGTGCTCTTGGGGATCCGCATGCCTTCCCTCCTACTGGGGGATCTGGGCAGTACACCGATAAACTCATCTTT.

The table lists this clone with a few counts. TCRdb lists the protein of a much larger clone for this DNA, which differs at residue 16, so this is likely a read error; the protein given here is translated from the DNA itself. For the CDR3, the DNA is TGTGCTCTTGGGGAATCAGACTTCCTCATCCCTCCGAACTGGGGGATGCGCGGCCCATACACCGATAAACTCATCTTT. Translation gives CALGESDFLIPPNWGMRGPYTDKLIF. This chain joins TRDV1 and TRDJ1, with 10 bases matching TRDD3. TCRdb does not report a J gene; here it was assigned by matching the DNA to germline references. The CDR3 has 26 residues. With V trimmed by 2 bases and J by 0 bases, 33 bases remained unmatched. Germline lookup yields CDR1 TSWWSYY and CDR2 QGS.

This clone has at least ten counts. The gene calls are TRDV1 and TRDJ1; the match to TRDD3 covers 11 bases. No J gene is reported in TCRdb; it was inferred here by comparing the DNA with germline. The V gene end was trimmed by 3 bases and the J gene end by 0 bases; junction bases not matched to a gene: 30. CDR1 TSWWSYY and CDR2 QGS come from the germline V gene. This CDR3 comprises 25 residues. The CDR3 nucleotides are TGTGCTCTTGGGGACCACTGGCCTTCCAGACGCAACTCTGGGGGATACAAGTGGTACACCGATAAACTCATCTTT. This gives the protein CALGDHWPSRRNSGGYKWYTDKLIF.

This clone was detected only a few times. The protein TCRdb gives is from a much larger clone and does not agree with this DNA's translation at residue 16, likely a read error; the protein shown here comes from the DNA. Called V gene: TRDV1; the J gene was not called; the DNA was not compared with TRDD3, the D call given in the table. There are 18 residues in the CDR3. Germline CDR1 reads TSWWSYY; CDR2 reads QGS. The CDR3 reads CALGETPGGYGYTDKPIF. For the CDR3, the DNA is TGTGCTCTTGGGGAGACGCCTGGGGGATACGGGTACACCGATAAACCCATCTTT.

The table lists this clone with many counts. A far more abundant clone sits one base away, making this likely a read error. Other DNA sequences from this sample encode an identical CDR3 as well. The V and J genes are TRDV1 and TRDJ1, with D possibly being TRDD2 (5 bases). CDR1 TSWWSYY and CDR2 QGS come from the germline V gene. This CDR3 spans 13 amino acids. The CDR3 region is CALGDSYLDKLIF. CDR3 in DNA: TGTGCTCTTGGGGACTCCTATCTCGATAAACTTATCTTT.

A word on this clone: A read error is likely here: a far larger clone is one base away. Distinct nucleotide sequences in the sample also encode this CDR3. The V gene corresponds to TRDV1; no J gene was called; the D call of TRDD3 is as the table states it, not checked on the DNA. Germline CDR1 and CDR2: TSWWSYY and QGS. The CDR3 runs to 19 residues. The CDR3 region is CALGAPPPSTDWGSDKLIF. CDR3 sequence (DNA): TGTGCTCTTGGGGCACCTCCACCTTCCACCGACTGGGGGAGCGATAAGCTCATCTTT.

With respect to this clone: A far larger clone is one nucleotide away, so this likely arose from a read error. Other DNA sequences in this specimen translate into the identical CDR3. The chain combines TRDV1 with TRDJ1; 7 bases line up with TRDD3. TCRdb offers no J gene call, so here the DNA was matched to germline to obtain one. The V gene's germline CDR1 is TSWWSYY and CDR2 QGS. This CDR3 is 16 amino acids long. The CDR3: CALGGIPVIVADKLIF. The CDR3 nucleotides read TGCGCTCTTGGGGGAATTCCCGTTATTGTGGCCGATAAACTCATCTTT.

This clone has only a few counts. This DNA's translation and the protein TCRdb lists, from a much larger clone, do not match at residue 10, likely due to a read error; the protein shown is translated from the DNA. The chain joins TRDV2 to TRDJ1; 10 bases map to TRDD3. Since TCRdb gives no J gene, matching the DNA to germline was used here to assign it. This CDR3 contains 14 residues. The V gene's germline CDR1 is GEAIGNYY and CDR2 EKD. Trimming removed 3 bases from V and 7 bases from J; junction bases left unmatched: 7. CDR3 DNA sequence: TGTGCCTGTGACGAACTGGGGGATTCGGGTAAACTCATCTTT. Its protein is CACDELGDSGKLIF.

In regard to this clone: The protein TCRdb lists belongs to a much larger clone and differs from this DNA's translation at residue 8, which points to a read error; the protein shown is made from the DNA. The chain employs TRDV1 and TRDJ1; 9 bases fit TRDD3. As TCRdb names no J gene, one was assigned here on the basis of a DNA match to germline. With V trimmed by 4 bases and J by 9 bases, 30 bases remained unmatched. Germline V lookup: CDR1 TSWWSYY, CDR2 QGS. This CDR3 comprises 21 residues. The CDR3 DNA reads as TGTGCTCTTGGGGTACGGAGAGGGCCTTCCTTTCCAAGGGGATACGGGGGGGAACTCATCTTT. Translating it yields CALGVRRGPSFPRGYGGELIF.

The sample holds a few counts of this clone. A far more abundant clone sits one base away, making this likely a read error. The same CDR3 arises from other DNA sequences in this sample as well. The V gene is TRDV2, the J gene TRDJ1, with TRDD3 identical over 9 bases. Assignment of the J gene here rests on matching the DNA to germline, because TCRdb gives none. Germline CDR1 GEAIGNYY, CDR2 EKD. The CDR3 is made up of 16 amino acids. CDR3 residues: CASRRTGGLYTDKLIF. The CDR3 region has the DNA TGTGCTTCCAGGAGAACTGGGGGACTGTACACCGATAAACTCATCTTT.

This clone was detected a few times. This DNA's translation and the protein TCRdb lists, from a much larger clone, do not match at residue 10, likely due to a read error; the protein shown is translated from the DNA. V and J are TRDV1 and TRDJ1, with 9 positions matching TRDD3. The J gene, left out of TCRdb, was set here by checking the DNA against germline. V gave up 0 bases and J gave up 7 bases; unmatched junction bases: 12. Germline V gives CDR1 TSWWSYY, CDR2 QGS. This CDR3 has 17 residues. CDR3 coding DNA: TGTGCTCTTGGGGAACTAGGAAATCCTTGCTGGGGGATTAAACTCATCTTT. This translates into CALGELGNPCWGIKLIF.

There are a few counts of this clone. The translation of this DNA and the TCRdb protein of a much larger clone differ at residues 3 and 10, probably owing to a read error; the protein shown here is translated from the DNA. The rearrangement joins TRDV2 to TRDJ1, with D perhaps TRDD3 (5 bases). TCRdb lists no J gene, so it was determined here by aligning the DNA to germline. The CDR3 has 17 amino acids. CDR1 is GEAIGNYY and CDR2 is EKD in the germline V gene. CDR3 in DNA: TGTGCCCGTGACACCCGTGTTGATACTTGGTGCGAGTGTAAACTCATCTTT. Translated, it gives CARDTRVDTWCECKLIF.

In its sample, this clone was seen a few times. A read error likely explains why the TCRdb protein, taken from a much larger clone, differs from this DNA's translation at residue 9; the protein shown is translated from the DNA. This sequence joins TRDV2 and TRDJ1; 8 positions agree with TRDD3. In the absence of a J gene in TCRdb, the DNA was matched to germline to assign it here. Germline loops: CDR1 GEAIGNYY, CDR2 EKD. The CDR3 length is 20 residues. V lost 0 bases, J lost 4 bases, and 21 bases stayed unmatched. The CDR3 loop reads CACDTSPSSLPLLGGDKLIF. In DNA, the CDR3 is TGTGCCTGTGACACCTCGCCCTCCTCCCTACCTTTACTGGGGGGCGATAAACTCATCTTT.